The clone carrying this TCR beta chain has more than one count but fewer than ten. Its antigen is undetermined. The data originate from a study of beta chain features in type 1 diabetes. Regarding the study as a whole: In every one of the four CD4+ subsets, TCRB CDR3s were moderately but significantly shorter in Type 1 diabetes patients.

Trimming pared 2 bases from V and 2 bases from J, leaving 9 bases between. CDR3 length: 14 amino acids. CDR1 is LGHNT and CDR2 is FRNRAP in the germline V gene. Expressed TCRB transcripts were sequenced because the entire RNA isolate underwent reverse transcription. Repertoires were generated with immunoSEQ multiplex PCR, while TCRdb's copy carries only in-frame clones and drops some. Of 300,000 to 400,000 clones listed, around 9.3% are singletons. This clonotype was obtained from a man younger than 45 with type 1 diabetes. The specimen was central memory CD4+ T cells from blood. The rearrangement links TRBV12-5 to TRBJ2-5, with D hard to call. This CDR3 is CASGLPQVQETQYF. DNA of the CDR3: TGTGCTAGTGGTTTGCCCCAGGTTCAAGAGACCCAGTACTTC.